The 26 T cell receptor beta chains below all came from one sample that was sequenced in a study of cytomegalovirus exposure and HLA in healthy donors. Vbeta (60) and Jbeta (13) primers were used in the PCR. Sequencing was performed with immunoSEQ multiplex PCR; in TCRdb, only in-frame clones are kept and a portion is missing. The sample has 100,000 to 150,000 clones; more than 60% are singletons. The sequenced material came from PBMCs. Receptors were obtained from a woman aged 50 to 60 in good health and CMV-seropositive.

This clone showed up just a few times. The chain is built from TRBV21-1 and TRBJ2-7; the table names TRBD1, a call not compared with the DNA. TRBV21-1 is reported as a pseudogene. CDR3 size: 14 residues. For the CDR3, the DNA is TGTGCCAGCAGCCAGGACAGTGAACTCTACGAGCAGTACTTC. This sequence encodes CASSQDSELYEQYF.

V gene TRBV11-3 combines with J gene TRBJ2-5; TRBD2 matches 8 bases. Germline V gives CDR1 SGHNT, CDR2 YENEEA. V was clipped by 1 base and J by 1 base; unmatched bases: 5. CDR3 length equals 16 residues. CDR3 in DNA: TGTGCCAGCAGCTTAGGGGTGAGCGGGGGCCAAGAGACCCAGTACTTC. Its translation: CASSLGVSGGQETQYF.

V is TRBV7-9 and J is TRBJ1-2; 7 nucleotides match TRBD1. CDR3 size: 14 residues. Germline V gene data show CDR1 as SEHNR and CDR2 as FQNEAQ (reference sequence). V trimming: 2 bases; J trimming: 6 bases; junction bases outside the gene matches: 6. This CDR3 is CASSLRGQGNGYTF. The DNA of the CDR3 is TGTGCCAGCAGCTTAAGGGGGCAGGGGAATGGCTACACCTTC.

The V and J genes are TRBV6-5 and TRBJ1-6, with 11 bases identical to TRBD1. With 5 bases clipped from V and 8 bases from J, the junction kept 5 bases outside the gene matches. Germline V gives CDR1 MNHEY, CDR2 SVGAGI. The CDR3 runs to 15 residues. The CDR3 sequence is CASSTRTGGYSPLHF. The CDR3 nucleotides are TGTGCCAGCAGTACCCGGACAGGGGGCTATTCACCCCTCCACTTT.

J is TRBJ2-3 and V is TRBV2; 14 positions agree with TRBD2. This CDR3 is built from 20 residues. Germline lookup yields CDR1 SNHLY and CDR2 FYNNEI. The J segment lost 1 base and the V segment lost 4 bases, leaving 13 bases of the junction unmatched. The CDR3 sequence is CASSGGLAGDFFGGTDTQYF. The CDR3 coding sequence is TGTGCCAGCAGTGGGGGACTAGCGGGAGATTTTTTTGGGGGCACAGATACGCAGTATTTT.

CDR3 in amino acids: CSVEGRSDTQYF. DNA for the CDR3: TGCAGCGTTGAGGGCCGCTCAGATACGCAGTATTTT. The gene calls are TRBV29-1 and TRBJ2-3, with D uncertain. Germline V CDR1 and CDR2: SQVTM, ANQGSEA. Trimming removed 3 bases from V and 4 bases from J, with 8 bases in between. CDR3 length equals 12 residues.

V and J are TRBV29-1 and TRBJ2-1; the match to TRBD1 covers 7 bases. Germline CDR1 SQVTM, CDR2 ANQGSEA. The CDR3 runs to 15 residues. V was pared by 4 bases and J by 7 bases, with 13 bases of the junction left unmatched. CDR3 protein: CSVGDNRGVGNEQFF. The CDR3 nucleotides read TGCAGCGTTGGGGATAACAGGGGCGTAGGGAATGAGCAGTTCTTC.

The chain joins TRBV6-5 to TRBJ1-2; no firm D call. Germline V gene sequence: CDR1 MNHEY, CDR2 SVGAGI. The CDR3 contains 12 residues. The V end lost 5 bases, the J end lost 7 bases, and 11 bases lay between the germline ends. CDR3 sequence (DNA): TGTGCCAGCAGTACTCCTTCTGGTGGCTACACCTTC. Protein product: CASSTPSGGYTF.

Regarding this clone: An end of the junction differs from the germline gene, which may be a read error. This chain links TRBV30 with TRBJ2-3, with D perhaps assigned TRBD1 or TRBD2 (7 bases each). Per the germline V gene, CDR1 is GTSNPN and CDR2 is SVGIG (reference sequence). The CDR3 extends over 14 amino acids. The CDR3 sequence: CAGREGAGTDTQYF. Here the CDR3 DNA reads TGTGCCGGGAGGGAGGGGGCCGGCACAGATACGCAGTATTTT.

The V gene is TRBV4-3, the J gene TRBJ2-7, with 11 bases aligning to TRBD2. Germline values: CDR1 LGHNA, CDR2 YSLEER. The CDR3 is 17 amino acids. The trim removed 3 bases at V and 2 bases at J, leaving 9 bases unmatched. CDR3 sequence (DNA): TGCGCCAGCAGCCAGACAGCTAGCGGGGGGATCACCTACGAGCAGTACTTC. It specifies CASSQTASGGITYEQYF.

This clone was counted only a few times. The chain links TRBV4-1 to TRBJ2-5, with 8 bases fitting TRBD2. This CDR3 comprises 17 residues. Per germline, CDR1 MGHRA and CDR2 YSYEKL. V was clipped by 3 bases and J by 7 bases; unmatched bases: 16. The CDR3 here is CASSQPFAREGRGTQYF. As DNA, the CDR3 is TGCGCCAGCAGCCAGCCCTTTGCACGGGAGGGCCGAGGGACCCAGTACTTC.

This chain links TRBV30 with TRBJ2-1; 10 bases agree with TRBD1. This CDR3 contains 16 residues. Trimming removed 6 bases from V and 4 bases from J; junction bases left unmatched: 12. In germline, CDR1 is GTSNPN, CDR2 SVGIG (reference sequence). The CDR3 loop reads CACLLSPGQGYNEQFF. The CDR3 nucleotides read TGTGCCTGTCTCCTATCCCCGGGACAGGGGTACAATGAGCAGTTCTTC.

The V gene is TRBV5-1, the J gene TRBJ2-5, with D uncertain. This CDR3 contains 14 residues. V lost 0 bases and J 5 bases, leaving 11 bases between the germline ends. Germline lookup yields CDR1 SGHRS and CDR2 YFSETQ. As DNA, the CDR3 is TGCGCCAGCAGCTTGGCCCTGGCTAGGGAGACCCAGTACTTC. Translated, it gives CASSLALARETQYF.

In this sample, this clone turned up a few times. CDR3 DNA: TGTGCCAGCAGCTTAGGCACAAGCTCCTACAATGAGCAGTTCTTC. Translated, it gives CASSLGTSSYNEQFF. The chain couples TRBV7-9 to TRBJ2-1, with no clear D. Deletions cut 1 base from V and 0 bases from J, with 7 bases between. This CDR3 comprises 15 residues. Germline CDR1 reads SEHNR; CDR2 reads FQNEAQ (reference sequence).

The chain joins TRBV9 to TRBJ2-5; 9 bases align to TRBD1. Germline lookup yields CDR1 SGDLS and CDR2 YYNGEE. The CDR3 has 13 amino acids. V was pared by 4 bases and J by 5 bases, with 3 bases of the junction left unmatched. The CDR3 nucleotides are TGTGCCAGCAGCTCAGGGACAGGGGAGACCCAGTACTTC. This codes for CASSSGTGETQYF. The full variable domain, its missing parts supplied by reference TRBV9 and TRBJ2-5, is DSGVTQTPKHLITATGQRVTLRCSPRSGDLSVYWYQQSLDQGLQFLIQYYNGEERAKGNILERFSAQQFPDLHSELNLSSLELGDSALYFCASSSGTGETQYFGPGTRLLVL.

This chain joins TRBV19 and TRBJ2-4; D remains unclear. V was cut by 1 base and J by 0 bases, with 7 bases left in between. Germline lookup yields CDR1 LNHDA and CDR2 SQIVND (reference sequence). The CDR3 covers 15 residues. The CDR3, as DNA: TGTGCCAGTAGTATAGTAGGAGTAGCCAAAAACATTCAGTACTTC. Its translation is CASSIVGVAKNIQYF.

The chain combines TRBV5-1 with TRBJ2-1; D remains unclear. Germline-derived CDR1 and CDR2 are SGHRS and YFSETQ. The CDR3 length is 12 residues. Trimming left V 1 base short and J 4 bases short, with 3 bases between. The CDR3 loop is CASSLLYNEQFF. The CDR3 DNA follows: TGCGCCAGCAGCTTGCTGTACAATGAGCAGTTCTTC.

This clone appeared a single time. The chain recombines TRBV18 with TRBJ2-1; 14 bases match TRBD2. V trimming: 6 bases; J trimming: 14 bases; junction bases outside the gene matches: 6. The CDR3 length is 13 residues. Germline V CDR1 and CDR2: KGHSH, LQKENI. CDR3 amino acids: CASSGTSGRLEFF. Here the CDR3 DNA reads TGTGCCAGCTCGGGGACTAGCGGGAGATTAGAGTTCTTC.

The chain uses TRBV4-1 and TRBJ1-1; D unresolved. Between the trimmed V and J ends, which lost 0 bases and 3 bases, there was a span of 5 bases. This CDR3 contains 13 residues. In germline, CDR1 is MGHRA, CDR2 YSYEKL. The CDR3 DNA reads TGCGCCAGCAGCCAAGATCGGGACACTGAAGCTTTCTTT. Amino acid sequence: CASSQDRDTEAFF.

The chain carries TRBV21-1 and TRBJ2-4; whether TRBD1, the table's D call, matches the DNA was not checked. TRBV21-1 is annotated as a pseudogene. CDR3 length: 16 amino acids. This CDR3 is CASSKRTDLAKNIQYF. The CDR3 region has the DNA TGTGCCAGCAGCAAAAGAACAGACCTAGCCAAAAACATTCAGTACTTC.

The rearrangement joins TRBV9 to TRBJ1-1; unclear D gene. Trimming took off 0 bases at V and 1 base at J, with 7 bases between the two ends. Germline CDR1 is SGDLS and CDR2 is YYNGEE. The CDR3 has 14 amino acids. The CDR3 region has the DNA TGTGCCAGCAGCGTAGGATCAGGGAACACTGAAGCTTTCTTT. Residues: CASSVGSGNTEAFF.

The V gene is TRBV4-3, the J gene TRBJ2-6; maybe TRBD1 (6 bases). There are 17 residues in the CDR3. Germline loops: CDR1 LGHNA, CDR2 YSLEER. Trimming left V 3 bases short and J 2 bases short, with 14 bases between. The CDR3 is CASSHDYRVPGANVLTF. For the CDR3, the DNA is TGCGCCAGCAGCCACGACTACAGGGTACCTGGGGCCAACGTCCTGACTTTC.

The chain recombines TRBV15 with TRBJ2-7, with D possibly matching TRBD2 (7 bases). Per the germline V gene, CDR1 is LNHNV and CDR2 is YYDKDF (reference sequence). CDR3 length: 14 amino acids. Trimming left V 8 bases short and J 5 bases short, with 19 bases between. The CDR3 protein is CATRLAGAVNEQYF. Here the CDR3 DNA reads TGTGCCACCCGTCTGGCGGGGGCAGTAAACGAGCAGTACTTC.

This clone has a single count. This chain links TRBV5-1 with TRBJ1-2, with D hard to call. The CDR3 is made up of 14 amino acids. Between the trimmed V and J ends, which lost 0 bases and 8 bases, there was a span of 14 bases. CDR1 and CDR2 (germline): SGHRS, YFSETQ. CDR3 protein: CASSLDGPGRGYTF. The CDR3 DNA is TGCGCCAGCAGCTTGGATGGCCCCGGGAGGGGCTACACCTTC. The variable domain in full, completed from reference TRBV5-1 and TRBJ1-2, reads KAGVTQTPRYLIKTRGQQVTLSCSPISGHRSVSWYQQTPGQGLQFLFEYFSETQRNKGNFPGRFSGRQFSNSRSEMNVSTLELGDSALYLCASSLDGPGRGYTFGSGTRLTVV.

The rearrangement joins TRBV18 to TRBJ1-2; D gene unclear. Germline CDR1 and CDR2: KGHSH and LQKENI. V dropped 3 bases and J dropped 4 bases, with 15 bases sitting between them. CDR3 length: 15 residues. The CDR3 DNA reads TGTGCCAGCTCACCCCCGACTCCTATGGGCTATGGCTACACCTTC. This encodes CASSPPTPMGYGYTF.

The V and J genes are TRBV11-2 and TRBJ1-3, with D possibly matching TRBD1 (6 bases). Germline loops: CDR1 SGHAT, CDR2 FQNNGV. This CDR3 has 14 amino acids. V lost 4 bases and J 4 bases, leaving 11 bases between the germline ends. The CDR3 nucleotides are TGTGCCAGCAGCTCATGGACAGACGGAAACACCATATATTTT. This codes for CASSSWTDGNTIYF.